The present T cell receptor (beta chain) was sequenced within a study of beta chain features in type 1 diabetes (dated by TCRdb to 2017 to 2018). In terms of the full investigation: Mean age, gender distribution, total cell number and subset yield did not differ between patients and healthy donors. Whereas all 30 or so donors provided naive and central memory subsets, regulatory and stem cell-like memory subsets were isolated from just 8 patients and roughly 8 healthy donors. A total of about 100 million sorted cells were examined across all samples, and RNA yield correlated strongly with the number of cells per subset. In the study, TCRB repertoires of sorted circulating CD4+ T cell subsets from recently diagnosed type 1 diabetes patients were compared with those of matched healthy donors. Here is what the overall study found, with its caveats: At VDJ recombination sites, type 1 diabetes patients had fewer insertions and more deleted nucleotides, which implies abnormalities in thymic rearrangement. The naive, central memory and regulatory TCRB repertoires appeared to resemble one another more closely among patients than among healthy donors. Shorter templates might be favored by PCR, yet because patient and control samples were amplified and corrected together, any such skew would affect both groups equally. HLA sub-analyses involved small numbers of individuals, so any influence of HLA type on TCRB rearrangement remained unresolved. Because cDNA rather than genomic DNA was sequenced, highly expressing activated cells could have been over-represented, although no difference in activation and CD3 levels was found between groups. Type 1 diabetes patients showed a moderate but significant shortening of TCRB CDR3 length in all four CD4+ subsets.

The CDR3, from cysteine to phenylalanine, totals 16 residues. Of all the DNA, just the CDR3 is kept, 48 bases in frame from base 1. The germline V gene gives CDR1 as MDHEN and CDR2 as SYDVKM. V sheds 2 bases and J sheds 2 bases, leaving 13 bases between their ends. All of the isolated RNA was reverse transcribed with the High Capacity cDNA Reverse Transcription Kit, so expressed TCRB transcripts were sequenced. Deep immunoSEQ sequencing was applied to naive, central memory and regulatory T cell samples, giving an average of about 3.8 million total reads per sample. Sorted cells were lysed in RLT buffer, and RNA was extracted using DNase-treated RNeasy Micro or Mini kits according to cell number. Each cell subset was processed on its own to prevent cross-contamination, while patient and healthy donor samples were processed together. The immunoSEQ multiplex PCR was used to amplify TCRB sequences from cDNA, yielding 87-bp fragments that span the CDR3 region. Sequencing of the amplicons was performed on the Illumina HiSeq platform. Per the source publication's procedure: Synthetic template baselines were used to correct PCR bias computationally, reads within Hamming distance 2 were collapsed, and singletons that could not be merged were discarded. Reads were aligned to IMGT to assign V, D and J genes, CDR3 length, and insertions or deletions at six rearrangement sites. Within each subset, clonotype counts were normalized to sorted cell number, and only after that were true diversity and Gini coefficients computed with the tcR R package. Repertoire sharing was quantified using the overlap coefficient calculated on TCRB nucleotide sequences. As a proxy for the pre-selection repertoire, out-of-frame TCRB sequences from naive cells were analyzed. As stored in TCRdb, this immuneACCESS dataset retains in-frame rearrangements with V and J assigned. A fraction of the clones does not appear; measured against another copy, unresolved V genes explain less than half of the discrepancy, and the remainder lacks a known reason. The DNA gave D and trimming, while V, J and clone size come from that table. In this sample the table shows around 280,000 clones, over 12% of which occur a single time. 0.015% of the sample is taken by the ten largest.

From each donor, a single peripheral blood sample of 100 to 150 mL on average was drawn into heparinised tubes. Using a panel that included CD45RO, CCR7, CD25, CD127, CD95 and CD27, naive, central memory, regulatory and stem cell-like memory CD4+ T cells were sorted on a BD FACSAria II. A purity above 98% was achieved for all sorted populations. Right away, PBMCs were isolated by Lymphoprep density gradient centrifugation and were stained directly, with no culture step. So that batch effects would be minimized, each experiment stained and sorted samples in pairs, pairing one healthy donor with one patient. Remarks on this clone: This receptor's antigen is unknown. One base away there is no much larger clone; base qualities are not given.

Sequencing input: naive CD4+ T cells from blood. Explained via the paper, the cell subset or site label denotes: true naive CD4+ T cells. Rearrangement joined TRBV28 to TRBJ2-1; TRBD2 is a weak D gene call, 6 bases matching. The TCR originated in a man between 18 and 35 years old with type 1 diabetes. The encoded CDR3 is CASSLGGTSAYNEQFF. The sequence in DNA is TGTGCCAGCAGTTTAGGAGGGACCAGCGCCTACAATGAGCAGTTCTTC.